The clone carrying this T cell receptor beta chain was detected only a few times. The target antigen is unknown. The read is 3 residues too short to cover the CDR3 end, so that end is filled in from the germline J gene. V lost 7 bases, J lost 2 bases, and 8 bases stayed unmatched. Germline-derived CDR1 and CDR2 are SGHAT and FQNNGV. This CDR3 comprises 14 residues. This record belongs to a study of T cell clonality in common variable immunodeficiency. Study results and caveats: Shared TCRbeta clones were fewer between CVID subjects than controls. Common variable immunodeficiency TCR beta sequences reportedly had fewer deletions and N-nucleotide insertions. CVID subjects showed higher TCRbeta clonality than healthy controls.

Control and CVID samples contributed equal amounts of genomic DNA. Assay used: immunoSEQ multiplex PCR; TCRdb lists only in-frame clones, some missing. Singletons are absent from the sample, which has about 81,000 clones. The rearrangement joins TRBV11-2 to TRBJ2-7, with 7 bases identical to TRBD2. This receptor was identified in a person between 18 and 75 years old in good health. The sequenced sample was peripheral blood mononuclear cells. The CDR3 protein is CASTRTGGTYEQYF. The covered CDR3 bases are TGTGCCAGCACCCGAACCGGGGGGACCTACGAG.